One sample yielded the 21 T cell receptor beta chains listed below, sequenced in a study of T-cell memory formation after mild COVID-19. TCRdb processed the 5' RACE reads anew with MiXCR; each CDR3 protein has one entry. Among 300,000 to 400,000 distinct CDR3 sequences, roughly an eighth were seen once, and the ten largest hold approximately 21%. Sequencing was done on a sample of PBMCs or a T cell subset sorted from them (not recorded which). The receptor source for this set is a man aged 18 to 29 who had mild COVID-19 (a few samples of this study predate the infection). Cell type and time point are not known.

The CDR3 loop reads CASSDNDYGYTF. The CDR3 DNA is TGTGCCAGCAGCGATAACGATTATGGCTACACCTTC. The chain carries TRBV12-3 or TRBV12-4 and TRBJ1-2; D not resolved. This CDR3 has 12 amino acids. V lost 6 bases to trimming and J lost 5 bases, with 10 bases between them.

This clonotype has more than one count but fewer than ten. The CDR3 region is CASSLRQMGETQYF. As DNA, the CDR3 is TGTGCCAGCAGCTTAAGACAGATGGGAGAGACCCAGTACTTC. The J gene is TRBJ2-5, the V gene TRBV7-6; possibly TRBD1 for D (5 bases). CDR3 length equals 14 residues. Germline CDR1 reads SGHVS; CDR2 reads FNYEAQ. V gave up 2 bases and J gave up 4 bases, with 11 bases separating them.

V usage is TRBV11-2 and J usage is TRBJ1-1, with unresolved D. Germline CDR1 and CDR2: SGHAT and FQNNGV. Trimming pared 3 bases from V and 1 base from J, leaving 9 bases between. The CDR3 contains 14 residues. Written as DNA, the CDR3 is TGTGCCAGCAGCTTTGTTCGCCGGAACACTGAAGCTTTCTTT. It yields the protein CASSFVRRNTEAFF.

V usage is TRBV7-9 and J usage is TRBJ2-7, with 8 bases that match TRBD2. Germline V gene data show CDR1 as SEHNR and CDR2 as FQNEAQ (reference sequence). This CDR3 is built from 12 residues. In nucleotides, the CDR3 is TGTGCCAGCAGCTTAGCTTCGGGAGGGGAGCTCGTC. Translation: CASSLASGGELV.

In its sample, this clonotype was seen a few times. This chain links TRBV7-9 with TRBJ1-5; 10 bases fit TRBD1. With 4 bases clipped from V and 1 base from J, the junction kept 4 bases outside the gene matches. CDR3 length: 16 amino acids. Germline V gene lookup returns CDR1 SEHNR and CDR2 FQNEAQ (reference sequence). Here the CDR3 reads CASSWTGGGSNQPQHF. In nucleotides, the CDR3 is TGTGCCAGCAGCTGGACAGGGGGGGGAAGCAATCAGCCCCAGCATTTT.

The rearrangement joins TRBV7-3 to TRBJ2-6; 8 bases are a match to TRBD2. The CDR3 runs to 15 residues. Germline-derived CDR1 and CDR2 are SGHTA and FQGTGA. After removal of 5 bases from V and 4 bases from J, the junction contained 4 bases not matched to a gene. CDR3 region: CASSDSGAGANVLTF. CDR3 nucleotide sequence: TGTGCCAGCAGCGATAGCGGGGCAGGGGCCAACGTCCTGACTTTC.

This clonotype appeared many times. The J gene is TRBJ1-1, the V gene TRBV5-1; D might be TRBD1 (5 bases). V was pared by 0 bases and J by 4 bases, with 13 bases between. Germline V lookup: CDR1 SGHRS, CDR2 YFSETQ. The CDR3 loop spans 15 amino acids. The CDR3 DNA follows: TGCGCCAGCAGCTTGGGGTGGGGCGAGGTCACTGAAGCTTTCTTT. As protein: CASSLGWGEVTEAFF. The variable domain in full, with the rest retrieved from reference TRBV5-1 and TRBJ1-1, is KAGVTQTPRYLIKTRGQQVTLSCSPISGHRSVSWYQQTPGQGLQFLFEYFSETQRNKGNFPGRFSGRQFSNSRSEMNVSTLELGDSALYLCASSLGWGEVTEAFFGQGTRLTVV.

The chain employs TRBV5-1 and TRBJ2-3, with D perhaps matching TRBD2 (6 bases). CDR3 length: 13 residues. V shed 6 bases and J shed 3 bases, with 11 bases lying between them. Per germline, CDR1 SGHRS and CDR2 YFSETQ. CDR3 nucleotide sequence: TGCGCCAGCAAGACGGGAGTAACAGATACGCAGTATTTT. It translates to CASKTGVTDTQYF.

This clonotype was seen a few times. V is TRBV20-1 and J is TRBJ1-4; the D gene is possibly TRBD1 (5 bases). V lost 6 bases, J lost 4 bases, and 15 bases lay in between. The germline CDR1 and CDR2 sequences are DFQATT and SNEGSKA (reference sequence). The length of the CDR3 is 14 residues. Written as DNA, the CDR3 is TGCAGTGCGTTAACGAGGGGAAATAATGAAAAACTGTTTTTT. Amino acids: CSALTRGNNEKLFF.

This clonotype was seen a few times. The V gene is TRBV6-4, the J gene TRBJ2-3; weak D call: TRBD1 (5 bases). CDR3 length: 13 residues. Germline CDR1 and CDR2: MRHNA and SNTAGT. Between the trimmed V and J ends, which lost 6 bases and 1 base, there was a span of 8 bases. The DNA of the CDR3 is TGTGCCAGCAGGGAACAGGGCACAGATACGCAGTATTTT. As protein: CASREQGTDTQYF.

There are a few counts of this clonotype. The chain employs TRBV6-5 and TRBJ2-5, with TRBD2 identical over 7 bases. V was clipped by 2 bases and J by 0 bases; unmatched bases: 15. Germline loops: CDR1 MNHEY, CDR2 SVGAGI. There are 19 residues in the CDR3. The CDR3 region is CASSYGLASGPPNQETQYF. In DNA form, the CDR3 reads TGTGCCAGCAGTTACGGTTTGGCTAGCGGACCCCCGAACCAAGAGACCCAGTACTTC.

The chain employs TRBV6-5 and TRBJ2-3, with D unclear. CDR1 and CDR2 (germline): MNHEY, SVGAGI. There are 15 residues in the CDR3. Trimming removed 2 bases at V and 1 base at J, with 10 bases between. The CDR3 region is CASSYRAAGTDTQYF. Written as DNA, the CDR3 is TGTGCCAGCAGTTACCGGGCTGCCGGCACAGATACGCAGTATTTT.

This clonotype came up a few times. This CDR3 reads CSAIRPGQIAYEQYV. DNA of the CDR3: TGCAGTGCTATCCGCCCGGGACAGATCGCCTACGAGCAGTACGTC. J is TRBJ2-7 and V is TRBV20-1, with 7 nucleotides matching TRBD1. Per the germline V gene, CDR1 is DFQATT and CDR2 is SNEGSKA (reference sequence). J was trimmed by 2 bases and V by 4 bases; bases with no gene match: 11. This CDR3 is 15 amino acids long.

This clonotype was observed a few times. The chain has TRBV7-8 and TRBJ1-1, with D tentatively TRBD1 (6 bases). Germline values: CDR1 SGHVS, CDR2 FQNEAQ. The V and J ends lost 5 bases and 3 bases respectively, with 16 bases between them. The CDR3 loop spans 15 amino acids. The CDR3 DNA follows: TGTGCCAGCAGCGGGCGGGGGGCTGACGACACTGAAGCTTTCTTT. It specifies CASSGRGADDTEAFF.

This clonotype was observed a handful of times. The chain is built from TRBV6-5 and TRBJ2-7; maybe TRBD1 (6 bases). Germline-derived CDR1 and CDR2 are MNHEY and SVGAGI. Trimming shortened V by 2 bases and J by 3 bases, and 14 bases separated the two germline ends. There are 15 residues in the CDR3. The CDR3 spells CASSYGRGYFYEQYF. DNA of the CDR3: TGTGCCAGCAGTTACGGCAGGGGTTATTTCTACGAGCAGTACTTC.

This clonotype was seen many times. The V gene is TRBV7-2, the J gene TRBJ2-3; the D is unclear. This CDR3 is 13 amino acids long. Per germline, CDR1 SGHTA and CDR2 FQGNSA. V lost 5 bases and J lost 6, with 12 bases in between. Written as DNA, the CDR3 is TGTGCCAGCAGCCTAGGGTTGGGGGATACGCAGTATTTT. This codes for CASSLGLGDTQYF. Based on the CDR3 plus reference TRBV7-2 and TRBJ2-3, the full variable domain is GAGVSQSPSNKVTEKGKDVELRCDPISGHTALYWYRQSLGQGLEFLIYFQGNSAPDKSGLPSDRFSAERTGGSVSTLTIQRTQQEDSAVYLCASSLGLGDTQYFGPGTRLTVL.

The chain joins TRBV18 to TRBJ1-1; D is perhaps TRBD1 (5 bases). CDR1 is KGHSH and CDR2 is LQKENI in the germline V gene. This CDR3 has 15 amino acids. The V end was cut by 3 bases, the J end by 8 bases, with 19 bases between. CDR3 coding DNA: TGTGCCAGCTCACCCCCGGACCGTCGGGGGTACGAAGCTTTCTTT. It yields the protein CASSPPDRRGYEAFF.

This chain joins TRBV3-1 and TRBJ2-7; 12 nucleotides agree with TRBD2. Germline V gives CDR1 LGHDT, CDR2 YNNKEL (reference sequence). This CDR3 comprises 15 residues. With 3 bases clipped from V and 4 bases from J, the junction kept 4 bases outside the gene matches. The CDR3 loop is CASSQTSGGHYEQYV. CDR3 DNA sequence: TGTGCCAGCAGCCAGACTAGCGGGGGCCATTACGAGCAGTACGTC.

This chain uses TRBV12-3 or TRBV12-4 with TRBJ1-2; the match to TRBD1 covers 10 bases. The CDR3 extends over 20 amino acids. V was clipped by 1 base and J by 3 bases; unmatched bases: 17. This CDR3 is CASSLDFGTGANPRDYGYTF. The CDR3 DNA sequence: TGTGCCAGCAGTTTAGACTTTGGGACAGGGGCAAACCCCCGGGACTATGGCTACACCTTC.

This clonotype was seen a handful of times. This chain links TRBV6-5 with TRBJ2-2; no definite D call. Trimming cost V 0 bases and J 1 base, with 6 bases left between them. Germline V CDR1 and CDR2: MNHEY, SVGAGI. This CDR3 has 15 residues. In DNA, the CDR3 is TGTGCCAGCAGTTACTCGGGCGGGAACACCGGGGAGCTGTTTTTT. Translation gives CASSYSGGNTGELFF.

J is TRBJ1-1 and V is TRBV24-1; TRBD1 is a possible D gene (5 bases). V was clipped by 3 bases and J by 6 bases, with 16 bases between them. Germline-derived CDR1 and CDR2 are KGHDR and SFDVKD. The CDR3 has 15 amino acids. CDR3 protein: CATSDGAEPRAEAFF. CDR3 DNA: TGTGCCACCAGTGATGGGGCAGAACCAAGGGCTGAAGCTTTCTTT.